A single sample is the source of the 13 T cell receptor beta chains below, sequenced in a study of T cell repertoires in cytomegalovirus infection (dated by TCRdb to the late 2010s). The listed sequencing device is Illumina HiSeq 1500. TCRdb handled the public reads itself, with Q25 trimming in fastp and clone calling in MiXCR, and kept productive beta chains. Under each unique CDR3 protein, matching rows form one entry showing the most common genes and DNA. Counted in this sample were roughly 500,000 distinct CDR3 sequences; 33% of them appeared once. 17% of the sample belongs to the ten largest clones. This specimen's treatment or condition label, interpreted: in vitro stimulation with specific CMV peptide epitopes to enrich CMV-specific T cells. No cognate antigen is known for these TCRs. This material consisted of cultured PBMCs, taken from culture after CMV antigen stimulation. Receptors were obtained from a human donor in good health (CMV status not recorded). Some clones in this sample may be carry-over from other donors' samples.

This clonotype was detected a few times. V is TRBV7-9 and J is TRBJ1-1; D may be TRBD1 (5 bases). Trimming took off 5 bases at V and 8 bases at J, with 12 bases between the two ends. CDR3 length: 12 amino acids. Germline lookup yields CDR1 SEHNR and CDR2 FQNEAQ (reference sequence). In DNA, the CDR3 is TGTGCCAGCAGCACGACAGAGCTAGAAGCTTTCTTT. Its translation is CASSTTELEAFF.

The V call is TRBV6-5, the J call TRBJ2-3, with D unresolved. V lost 2 bases and J lost 2, with 8 bases in between. The V gene's germline CDR1 is MNHEY and CDR2 SVGAGI. This CDR3 has 14 residues. As DNA, the CDR3 is TGTGCCAGCAGTTACAGGGTTTACACAGATACGCAGTATTTT. Translated, it gives CASSYRVYTDTQYF.

This clonotype was observed a handful of times. CDR3 in amino acids: CASSFEGLAQYTQYF. The DNA of the CDR3 is TGTGCCAGCAGTTTTGAAGGACTAGCCCAATATACGCAGTATTTT. The gene calls are TRBV6-2 or TRBV6-3 and TRBJ2-3; 8 bases match TRBD2. This CDR3 is built from 15 residues. V shed 4 bases and J 7 bases; nucleotides not matched to a gene: 10. The germline gives CDR1 MNHEY, CDR2 SVGEGT.

This clonotype has more than one count but fewer than ten. The CDR3 coding sequence is TGTGCCAGCAGCCTGGGTCGGGGGGCGCAAGCCACTGAAGCTTTCTTT. Protein sequence: CASSLGRGAQATEAFF. The rearrangement links TRBV5-4 to TRBJ1-1; D is possibly TRBD1 (6 bases). Looked up from germline, CDR1 is SGHNT and CDR2 is YYREEE (reference sequence). Trimming stripped 4 bases from V and 4 bases from J, with 20 bases between. The length of the CDR3 is 16 residues.

The CDR3 sequence is CASSPETGTETQYF. The CDR3 DNA reads TGCGCCAGCAGCCCGGAGACAGGGACCGAGACCCAGTACTTC. The chain has TRBV4-1 and TRBJ2-5; 7 bases fit TRBD1. This CDR3 is 14 amino acids long. The junction had 7 bases not matched to a gene; V was cut back by 4 bases and J by 5 bases. The V gene's germline CDR1 is MGHRA and CDR2 YSYEKL.

J is TRBJ1-4 and V is TRBV7-8, with a possible D match to TRBD1 (6 bases). Per the germline V gene, CDR1 is SGHVS and CDR2 is FQNEAQ. This CDR3 is built from 18 residues. V was trimmed by 5 bases and J by 0 bases, leaving 19 bases between them. The CDR3 protein is CASSIGMDSRATNEKLFF. As DNA, the CDR3 is TGTGCCAGCAGCATAGGCATGGACAGCCGTGCAACTAATGAAAAACTGTTTTTT.

This chain joins TRBV7-9 and TRBJ2-5; D gene ambiguous. Germline V gene data show CDR1 as SEHNR and CDR2 as FQNEAQ (reference sequence). V dropped 5 bases and J dropped 2 bases, with 6 bases sitting between them. The CDR3 covers 12 residues. The CDR3 is CASSASQETQYF. DNA of the CDR3: TGTGCCAGCAGCGCCTCTCAAGAGACCCAGTACTTC.

There are a few counts of this clonotype. The rearrangement links TRBV7-9 to TRBJ2-5; a possible D gene is TRBD1 (6 bases). This CDR3 region has 16 residues. V lost 1 base and J lost 1, with 13 bases in between. Germline values: CDR1 SEHNR, CDR2 FQNEAQ (reference sequence). The CDR3 is CASSLGPDRFQETQYF. In DNA, the CDR3 is TGTGCCAGCAGCTTAGGGCCGGACAGATTCCAAGAGACCCAGTACTTC.

This CDR3 is CASSFFSGGNTEAFF. The DNA of the CDR3 is TGCGCCAGCAGCTTTTTTTCAGGCGGGAACACTGAAGCTTTCTTT. The V gene is TRBV5-1, the J gene TRBJ1-1; no firm D call. V dropped 2 bases and J dropped 1 base, with 12 bases sitting between them. CDR1 SGHRS and CDR2 YFSETQ come from the germline V gene. The CDR3 extends over 15 amino acids. Combining the CDR3 with reference TRBV5-1 and TRBJ1-1 gives the whole variable domain KAGVTQTPRYLIKTRGQQVTLSCSPISGHRSVSWYQQTPGQGLQFLFEYFSETQRNKGNFPGRFSGRQFSNSRSEMNVSTLELGDSALYLCASSFFSGGNTEAFFGQGTRLTVV.

In its sample, this clonotype was seen a few times. This chain uses TRBV4-1 with TRBJ2-7, with 9 bases matching TRBD2. The CDR3 is 17 amino acids. The junction had 10 bases not matched to a gene; V was cut back by 0 bases and J by 4 bases. Per the germline V gene, CDR1 is MGHRA and CDR2 is YSYEKL. The CDR3 DNA is TGCGCCAGCAGCCAAGATCTGGGTAGCGGGAGTCTGTACGAGCAGTACTTC. It translates to CASSQDLGSGSLYEQYF.

This clonotype was seen a handful of times. CDR3 residues: CASSVTGGKGNEQFF. The DNA of the CDR3 is TGTGCCAGCAGCGTCACAGGGGGAAAAGGGAATGAGCAGTTCTTC. The genes are TRBV11-3 and TRBJ2-1; 8 nucleotides line up with TRBD1. Germline V gives CDR1 SGHNT, CDR2 YENEEA. The CDR3 consists of 15 residues. V trimming: 5 bases; J trimming: 7 bases; junction bases outside the gene matches: 10.

This sequence joins TRBV6-5 and TRBJ2-1; 9 nucleotides line up with TRBD2. In germline, CDR1 is MNHEY, CDR2 SVGAGI. This CDR3 is built from 15 residues. Trimming removed 2 bases from V and 9 bases from J; junction bases left unmatched: 8. In nucleotides, the CDR3 is TGTGCCAGCAGTTACGTATCTAGCGGGAAACGTGAGCAGTTCTTC. This translates into CASSYVSSGKREQFF.

This clonotype was counted a few times. The CDR3 DNA reads TGCAGTGCTAGGGCCGGGAACGCGAACACTGAAGCTTTCTTT. Its translation is CSARAGNANTEAFF. V gene TRBV20-1 combines with J gene TRBJ1-1; D remains unclear. Germline-derived CDR1 and CDR2 are DFQATT and SNEGSKA (reference sequence). Trimming left V 3 bases short and J 1 base short, with 12 bases between. This CDR3 region has 14 residues.